This T cell receptor beta chain was captured in a study of identical twins. Regarding the study as a whole: Invariant T cells like MAIT and iNKT could partly confound the zero-insertion analyses.

The germline V gene encodes CDR1 MNHNS and CDR2 SASEGT. V lost 2 bases and J lost 4, with 8 bases in between. CDR3 length: 13 amino acids. TCRdb reprocessed the 5' RACE reads with MiXCR, giving one entry per CDR3 protein. The sample consists of roughly 500,000 distinct CDR3 sequences, 20% to 25% of them appearing once. On this clonotype itself: Its antigen remains unidentified.

The sample was also linked to a second study, of T cells expressing NK-cell markers. That paper states: Within several experiments, an anti-gamma-delta TCR antibody kept the sorting limited to alpha-beta TCR T cells. Among a few donors, these clonotypes also ranked first in the CD3+CD56-NKG2C+ fraction.

This chain joins TRBV6-1 and TRBJ1-2, with TRBD1 as a possible D gene (5 bases). This TCR derives from a woman under 30 in good health. The material sequenced was CD4+ T cells sorted from blood. CDR3 protein: CASSEQGAYGYTF. The CDR3 coding sequence is TGTGCCAGCAGTGAACAGGGCGCCTATGGCTACACCTTC.